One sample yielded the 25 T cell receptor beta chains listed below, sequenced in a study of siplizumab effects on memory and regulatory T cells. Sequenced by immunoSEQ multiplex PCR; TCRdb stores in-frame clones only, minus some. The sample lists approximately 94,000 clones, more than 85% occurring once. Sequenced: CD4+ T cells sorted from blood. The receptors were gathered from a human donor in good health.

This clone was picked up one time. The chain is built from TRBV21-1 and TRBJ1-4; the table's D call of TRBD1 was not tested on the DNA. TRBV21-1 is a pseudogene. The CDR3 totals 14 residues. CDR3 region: CASRIRQGGEKLFF. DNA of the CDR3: TGTGCCAGCAGGATCCGACAGGGAGGCGAAAAACTGTTTTTT.

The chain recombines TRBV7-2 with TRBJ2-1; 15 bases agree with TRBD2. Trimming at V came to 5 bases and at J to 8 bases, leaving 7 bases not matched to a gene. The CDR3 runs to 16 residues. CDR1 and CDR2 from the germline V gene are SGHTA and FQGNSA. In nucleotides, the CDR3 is TGTGCCAGCAGCCCCTGGACTAGCGGGGGGGCGTATGAGCAGTTCTTC. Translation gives CASSPWTSGGAYEQFF.

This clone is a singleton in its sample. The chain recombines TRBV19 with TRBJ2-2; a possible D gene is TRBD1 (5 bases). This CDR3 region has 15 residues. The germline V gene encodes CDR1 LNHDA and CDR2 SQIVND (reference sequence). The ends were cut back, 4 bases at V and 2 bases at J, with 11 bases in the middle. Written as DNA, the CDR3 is TGTGCCAGTAGTACCGAAGACAGAAACACCGGGGAGCTGTTTTTT. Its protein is CASSTEDRNTGELFF. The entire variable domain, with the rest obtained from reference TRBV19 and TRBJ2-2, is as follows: DGGITQSPKYLFRKEGQNVTLSCEQNLNHDAMYWYRQDPGQGLRLIYYSQIVNDFQKGDIAEGYSVSREKKESFPLTVTSAQKNPTAFYLCASSTEDRNTGELFFGEGSRLTVL.

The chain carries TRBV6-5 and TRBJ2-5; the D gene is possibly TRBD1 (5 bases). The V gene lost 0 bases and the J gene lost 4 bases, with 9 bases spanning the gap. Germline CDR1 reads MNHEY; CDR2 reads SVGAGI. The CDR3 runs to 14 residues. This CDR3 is CASSYSRGLETQYF. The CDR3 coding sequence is TGTGCCAGCAGTTACTCAAGGGGATTAGAGACCCAGTACTTC.

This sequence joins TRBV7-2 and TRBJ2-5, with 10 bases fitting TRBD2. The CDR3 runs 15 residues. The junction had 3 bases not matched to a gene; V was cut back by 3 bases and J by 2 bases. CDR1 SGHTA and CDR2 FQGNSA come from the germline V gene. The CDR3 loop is CASSFTGLAQETQYF. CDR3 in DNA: TGTGCCAGCAGCTTTACGGGACTAGCGCAAGAGACCCAGTACTTC.

CDR3 nucleotides: TGTGCCAGCAGCTTTTCTCCAGGGCGGCCCACAGATACGCAGTATTTT. Its protein product is CASSFSPGRPTDTQYF. V is TRBV7-9 and J is TRBJ2-3; tentative D call: TRBD1 (5 bases). Between the trimmed V and J ends, which lost 3 bases and 2 bases, there was a span of 15 bases. There are 16 residues in the CDR3. Germline V gives CDR1 SEHNR, CDR2 FQNEAQ (reference sequence).

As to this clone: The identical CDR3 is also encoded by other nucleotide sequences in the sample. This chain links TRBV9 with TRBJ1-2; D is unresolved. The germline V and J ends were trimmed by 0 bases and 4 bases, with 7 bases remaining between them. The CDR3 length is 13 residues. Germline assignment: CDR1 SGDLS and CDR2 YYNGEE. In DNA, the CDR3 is TGTGCCAGCAGCGTAGACGGAGGCTATGGCTACACCTTC. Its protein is CASSVDGGYGYTF.

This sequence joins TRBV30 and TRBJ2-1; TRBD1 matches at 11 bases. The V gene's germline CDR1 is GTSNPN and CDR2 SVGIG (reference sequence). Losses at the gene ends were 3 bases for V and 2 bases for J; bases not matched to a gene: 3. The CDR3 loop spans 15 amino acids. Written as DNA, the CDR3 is TGTGCCTGGAGCAGGGGACAGGGGGCCTACAATGAGCAGTTCTTC. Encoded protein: CAWSRGQGAYNEQFF.

CDR3 sequence: CASSYSRTGIGGQYF. DNA of the CDR3: TGTGCCAGCAGTTACTCGAGGACGGGCATCGGCGGGCAGTACTTC. The chain employs TRBV6-5 and TRBJ2-7; D is unclear. Trimming cost V 0 bases and J 9 bases, with 18 bases left between them. CDR3 size: 15 residues. Germline-derived CDR1 and CDR2 are MNHEY and SVGAGI.

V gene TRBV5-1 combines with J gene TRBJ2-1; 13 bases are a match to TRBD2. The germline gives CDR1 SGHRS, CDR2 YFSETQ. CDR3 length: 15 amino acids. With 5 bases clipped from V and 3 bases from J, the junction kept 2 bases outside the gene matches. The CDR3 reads CASRTSGGIYNEQFF. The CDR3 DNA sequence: TGCGCCAGCAGGACTAGCGGGGGGATCTACAATGAGCAGTTCTTC.

CDR3: CASAGQSQNTEAFF. In nucleotides, the CDR3 is TGTGCCAGCGCGGGACAGAGTCAGAACACTGAAGCTTTCTTT. The V call is TRBV6-6, the J call TRBJ1-1; 7 bases line up with TRBD1. V lost 8 bases, J lost 1 base, and 7 bases stayed unmatched. Per the germline V gene, CDR1 is MNHNY and CDR2 is SVGAGI (reference sequence). CDR3 length: 14 residues.

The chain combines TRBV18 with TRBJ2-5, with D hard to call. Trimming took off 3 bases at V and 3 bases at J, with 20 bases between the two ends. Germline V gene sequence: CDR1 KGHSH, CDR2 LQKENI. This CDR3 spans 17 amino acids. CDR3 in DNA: TGTGCCAGCTCACCGGAGTTAGTACGGGCCAGAAAAGAGACCCAGTACTTC. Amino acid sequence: CASSPELVRARKETQYF.

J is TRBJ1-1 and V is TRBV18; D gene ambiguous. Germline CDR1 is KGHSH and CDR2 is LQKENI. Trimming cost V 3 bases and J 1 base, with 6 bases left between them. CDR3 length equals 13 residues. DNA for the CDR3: TGTGCCAGCTCACCCGGCAAGAACACTGAAGCTTTCTTT. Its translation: CASSPGKNTEAFF.

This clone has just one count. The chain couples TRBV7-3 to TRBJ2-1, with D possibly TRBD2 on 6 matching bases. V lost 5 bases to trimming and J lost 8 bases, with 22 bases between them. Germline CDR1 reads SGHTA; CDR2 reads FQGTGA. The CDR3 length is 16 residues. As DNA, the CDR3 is TGTGCCAGCAGCCAAGTCCCGGGACTCAGTATCTATGAGCAGTTCTTC. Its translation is CASSQVPGLSIYEQFF.

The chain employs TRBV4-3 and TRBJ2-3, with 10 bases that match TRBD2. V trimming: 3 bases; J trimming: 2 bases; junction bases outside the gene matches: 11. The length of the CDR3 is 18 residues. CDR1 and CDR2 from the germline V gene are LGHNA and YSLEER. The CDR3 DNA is TGCGCCAGCAGCCATGGATACAGCCTAGCGGGGGACACAGATACGCAGTATTTT. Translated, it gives CASSHGYSLAGDTDTQYF.

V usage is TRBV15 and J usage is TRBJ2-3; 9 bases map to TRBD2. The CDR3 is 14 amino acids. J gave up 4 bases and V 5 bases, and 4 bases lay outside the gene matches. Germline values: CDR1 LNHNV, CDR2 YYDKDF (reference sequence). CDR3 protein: CATSGGGAADTQYF. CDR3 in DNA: TGTGCCACCAGCGGCGGGGGGGCAGCAGATACGCAGTATTTT.

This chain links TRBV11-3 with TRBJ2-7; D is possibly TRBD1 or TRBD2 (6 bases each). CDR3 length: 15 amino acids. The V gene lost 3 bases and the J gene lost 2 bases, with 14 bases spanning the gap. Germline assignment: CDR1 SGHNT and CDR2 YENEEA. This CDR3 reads CASSLRGAGTYEQYF. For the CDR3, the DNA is TGTGCCAGCAGCTTGAGGGGGGCCGGTACCTACGAGCAGTACTTC. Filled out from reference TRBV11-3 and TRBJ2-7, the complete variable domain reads EAGVVQSPRYKIIEKKQPVAFWCNPISGHNTLYWYLQNLGQGPELLIRYENEEAVDDSQLPKDRFSAERLKGVDSTLKIQPAELGDSAVYLCASSLRGAGTYEQYFGPGTRLTVT.

In DNA, the CDR3 is TGTGCCAGCAGCTTAGCGGGAGCAACCGCCTACGAGCAGTACTTC. Amino acid sequence: CASSLAGATAYEQYF. The V and J genes are TRBV7-9 and TRBJ2-7; D might be TRBD2 (5 bases). Trimming stripped 0 bases from V and 2 bases from J, with 11 bases between. Per germline, CDR1 SEHNR and CDR2 FQNEAQ (reference sequence). The CDR3 contains 15 residues.

CDR3 in DNA: TGCGCCAGCAGCCAAACGGGGACTAGCGGCTTCAAGCAGTACTTC. It is translated as CASSQTGTSGFKQYF. The chain links TRBV4-3 to TRBJ2-7; 11 bases fit TRBD2. Germline V lookup: CDR1 LGHNA, CDR2 YSLEER. The CDR3 length is 15 residues. The junction had 8 bases not matched to a gene; V was cut back by 2 bases and J by 8 bases.

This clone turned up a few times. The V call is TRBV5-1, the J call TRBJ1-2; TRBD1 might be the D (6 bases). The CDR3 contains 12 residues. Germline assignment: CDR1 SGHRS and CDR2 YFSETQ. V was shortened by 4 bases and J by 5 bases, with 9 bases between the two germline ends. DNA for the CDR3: TGCGCCAGCAGCGAAGGGGGTTATGGCTACACCTTC. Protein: CASSEGGYGYTF. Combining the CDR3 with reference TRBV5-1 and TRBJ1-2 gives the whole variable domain KAGVTQTPRYLIKTRGQQVTLSCSPISGHRSVSWYQQTPGQGLQFLFEYFSETQRNKGNFPGRFSGRQFSNSRSEMNVSTLELGDSALYLCASSEGGYGYTFGSGTRLTVV.

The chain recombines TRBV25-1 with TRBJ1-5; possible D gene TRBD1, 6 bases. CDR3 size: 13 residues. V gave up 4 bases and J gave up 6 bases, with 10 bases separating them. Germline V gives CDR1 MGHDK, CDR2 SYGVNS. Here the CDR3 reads CASSGGAGQPQHF. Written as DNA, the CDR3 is TGTGCCAGCAGTGGGGGGGCAGGTCAGCCCCAGCATTTT. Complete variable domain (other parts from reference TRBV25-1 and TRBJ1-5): EADIYQTPRYLVIGTGKKITLECSQTMGHDKMYWYQQDPGMELHLIHYSYGVNSTEKGDLSSESTVSRIRTEHFPLTLESARPSHTSQYLCASSGGAGQPQHFGDGTRLSIL.

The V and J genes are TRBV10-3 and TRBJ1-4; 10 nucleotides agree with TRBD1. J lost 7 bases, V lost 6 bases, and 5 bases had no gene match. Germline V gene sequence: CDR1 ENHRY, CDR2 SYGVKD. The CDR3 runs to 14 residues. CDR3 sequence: CAISPGQGPEKLFF. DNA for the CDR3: TGTGCCATCAGCCCGGGACAGGGGCCTGAAAAACTGTTTTTT.

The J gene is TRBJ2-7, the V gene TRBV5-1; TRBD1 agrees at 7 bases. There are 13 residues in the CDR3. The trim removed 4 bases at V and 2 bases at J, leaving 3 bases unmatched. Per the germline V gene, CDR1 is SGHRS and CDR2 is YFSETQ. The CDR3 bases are TGCGCCAGCAGCCCTGGGACAGCCTACGAGCAGTACTTC. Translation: CASSPGTAYEQYF.

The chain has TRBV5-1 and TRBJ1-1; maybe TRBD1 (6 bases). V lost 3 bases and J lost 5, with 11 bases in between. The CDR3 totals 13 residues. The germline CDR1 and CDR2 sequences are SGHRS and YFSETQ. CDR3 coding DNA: TGCGCCAGCAGCTCCTTACAGGGAACTGAAGCTTTCTTT. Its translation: CASSSLQGTEAFF.

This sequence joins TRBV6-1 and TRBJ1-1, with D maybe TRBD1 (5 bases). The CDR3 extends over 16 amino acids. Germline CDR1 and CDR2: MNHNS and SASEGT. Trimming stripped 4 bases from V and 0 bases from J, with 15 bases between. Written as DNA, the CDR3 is TGTGCCAGCAGTGCCCGGGGACGGGGGTTGAACACTGAAGCTTTCTTT. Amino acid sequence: CASSARGRGLNTEAFF.